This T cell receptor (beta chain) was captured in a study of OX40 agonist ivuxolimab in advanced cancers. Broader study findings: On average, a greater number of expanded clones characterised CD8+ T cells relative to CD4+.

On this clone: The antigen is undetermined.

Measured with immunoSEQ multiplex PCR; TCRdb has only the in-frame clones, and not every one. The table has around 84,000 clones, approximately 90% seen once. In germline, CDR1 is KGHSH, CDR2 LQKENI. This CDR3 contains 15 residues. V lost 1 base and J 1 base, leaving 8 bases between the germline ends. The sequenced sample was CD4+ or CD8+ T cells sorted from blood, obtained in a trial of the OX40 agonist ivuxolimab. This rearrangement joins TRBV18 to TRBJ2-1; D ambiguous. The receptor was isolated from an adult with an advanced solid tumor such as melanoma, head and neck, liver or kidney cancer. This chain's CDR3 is CASSPRVDSYNEQFF. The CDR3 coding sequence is TGTGCCAGCTCACCACGAGTAGATTCCTACAATGAGCAGTTCTTC.